The present T cell receptor (beta chain) was sequenced within a study of regulatory T cells in long-lasting Graves disease (dated by TCRdb to the early 2020s). About the investigation overall: Antithyroid drugs had been taken for less than 3 months by newly diagnosed Graves' disease patients. Peripheral blood TCR sequencing and RNA sequencing compared persistent Graves' disease patients with newly diagnosed Graves' disease patients. The study was registered as a clinical trial and conducted in China. A total of 33 samples underwent TCR sequencing: 13 from persistent and roughly 20 from newly diagnosed Graves' disease patients. The full study reports these points: Persistent Graves' disease patients showed lower TCR Shannon entropy and fewer highly expanded clones than newly diagnosed patients, suggesting clonal expansion. Persistent patients shared more public clonotypes among themselves (over 2,500) than newly diagnosed patients did (over 950). Sequencing and analysis were restricted to the TCR beta chain. The study examined only peripheral blood because the primary lesion, thyroid tissue, could not be accessed. The small sample size was acknowledged by the authors as a limitation that may reduce accuracy. Preferential use of TRBV28, TRBJ1-2 and TRBJ2-5 was observed in persistent disease, whereas TRBV20-1 and TRBJ2-1 were favored in newly diagnosed disease.

Read against the paper, the sample's time point label means: newly diagnosed GD, antithyroid drugs for less than 3 months. For both TCR sequencing and RNA sequencing, RNA was extracted from PBMCs using TRIzol. The diagnosis of Graves' disease was made according to American Thyroid Association guidelines. Recruitment of patients was carried out at an endocrinology department in Xi'an, China. Each patient gave around 9 milliliters of peripheral blood, collected in an EDTA anticoagulant tube. Ficoll Paque Plus density gradient separation was used to isolate PBMCs, and no further T cell sorting was done. An Agilent 2100 Bioanalyzer and agarose gel were used to assess RNA quality, and a NanoDrop 2000 was used to measure RNA concentration. Library preparation employed multiplex PCR. Data came from an Illumina HiSeq 4000. To build TCR beta libraries, CDR3 regions were amplified by Arm-PCR using iRepertoire HTBI primers. PCR products were gel purified before sequencing. From the authors' description of their analysis: A total of 62 TRBV and under 15 TRBJ segments were identified across samples and were used for gene usage analysis of CDR3 amino acid clonotypes. COPE and FqMerger were used to merge the filtered high-quality paired reads into contigs. BLAST was used to align contigs to the IMGT TRBV, TRBD and TRBJ reference genes, and CDR3 was defined following IMGT. Clonotypes above 0.1% frequency were classified as highly expanded clones. Repertoire diversity was measured by Shannon entropy, and V-J evenness by the Gini coefficient. A clonotype found in more than one individual was treated as public. TCRdb reprocessing: public reads trimmed at Q25 with fastp, clones called with MiXCR, in-frame beta chains kept. One record per CDR3 amino acid sequence lists the most common genes and DNA. For this entry, the V and J calls and clone size follow TCRdb and not the study's own pipeline. The table for this sample lists 400,000 to 450,000 distinct CDR3 sequences; under 15% of them were counted only once. The ten largest account for 15% to 20% of the sample.

On this clonotype: Its recognized antigen is unknown. No much larger clonotype is one base removed from it; base qualities were not supplied.

The cysteine opens and the phenylalanine closes a CDR3 of 15 amino acids. The kept DNA is CDR3 alone, 45 bases in frame from the first base. A distance of 11 bases separates the germline ends of V and J, which lose 3 bases and 0 bases respectively. The germline V gene supplies CDR1 SGHRS and CDR2 YFSETQ. In addition, the sample was reused for a study of T cells in Graves' hyperthyroidism and ophthalmopathy. That second report states: Stable Graves' hyperthyroidism was defined as the absence of progression to ophthalmopathy over 18 months of follow-up. Hyperthyroidism patients were newly diagnosed, had a disease duration of under 2 months, and were aged 18 to 65 years. The study excluded patients with uncontrolled infections, other autoimmune diseases, pregnancy or lactation. Clinical symptoms, serum thyroxine and TRAb, thyroid ultrasound, and orbital computed tomography formed the basis for the diagnoses. The first round of RT-PCR for the TCR CDR3 was performed with the HTBI primer set and the Qiagen OneStep RT-PCR kit. Most expanded thyroid clonotypes (frequency above 0.001) were also found in blood, which suggests that blood repertoires may mirror thyroid immune responses. A model built on a 13 V-J signature distinguished ophthalmopathy from stable hyperthyroidism, reaching 85% to 90% sensitivity and about 81% specificity in cross-validation and 80%/75% in testing. In validation, the model predicted progression to ophthalmopathy a median of around six months before onset, with about 71% sensitivity and roughly 72% specificity. A discovery cohort of approximately 97 patients, 43 with Graves' ophthalmopathy and over 55 with stable Graves' hyperthyroidism, was used to find distinguishing TCR V-J signatures. Prospective prediction of ophthalmopathy was tested in an independent validation cohort consisting of some 19 hyperthyroidism patients and approximately 16 patients who later progressed to ophthalmopathy. The roughly 94 discovery patients were randomly divided into training and test sets at a 7:3 ratio. The study also compared thyroid tissue and blood T-cell repertoires from several Graves' hyperthyroidism patients. Following sampling, methimazole starting at 30 mg daily was given to hyperthyroidism patients, and high-dose intravenous methylprednisolone was given to ophthalmopathy patients. Libraries were constructed in a second round of multiplex PCR, after which size selection and purification were performed. Sequencing of the libraries was done on an Illumina HiSeq2000 using paired-end 100 bp reads. SOAPnuke was used to process the raw data, removing reads that contained adapters or uncalled bases, had a mean Phred below 15, or lacked an exact match to the constant primer or identifier. High-quality paired reads were merged using COPE v1.2.5, and each unique nucleotide sequence was defined as a clonotype. MiTCR v1.1 was used to align the clonotypes against IMGT TRBV, TRBD and TRBJ reference segments. Analysis was restricted to V-J combinations with a frequency above 0.0001, which covered 98% to 99.2% of repertoires. The TCS score was defined as the ratio of F50 (clonal expansion) to E x V (chaos), calculated using BLOSUM62-based TCRdist between CDR3 peptides within each V-J. Welch's t-statistics and random forest reduced around 550 V-J features to 13, which were used in a naive Bayes classifier (R e1071). Sample size was not statistically predetermined, and blinding of investigators to group allocation was not performed. The paper describes TCR Vbeta CDR3 sequencing of 120 to 150 peripheral blood samples, made up of about 41 ophthalmopathy patients, 70 to 75 hyperthyroidism patients and approximately 17 progressor patients.

The sequence was obtained from a woman aged 30 to 39 with Graves disease. Donor details come from another sample of the same person, matched by shared clones. The V and J genes are TRBV5-1 and TRBJ2-3, with the identity of the D gene unclear. Source: peripheral blood mononuclear cells (PBMCs), taken at new diagnosis, from a patient treated with antithyroid drugs. The CDR3 reads CASSSNPSSTDTQYF. Read as DNA, the sequence is TGCGCCAGCAGCTCCAACCCCTCTAGCACAGATACGCAGTATTTT.